Presented here are 19 T cell receptor beta chains from one specimen sequenced in a study of CD8 T cells in Susac syndrome. Reverse transcription used about 0.45 to 1 ug RNA and random hexamers. TCRdb re-derived calls from the immunoSEQ multiplex PCR reads in MiXCR, one entry per CDR3 protein. The sample shows 130,000 to 150,000 distinct CDR3 sequences, roughly 94% of them seen only once. Sequences were obtained from CD4+ T cells from PBMCs. These TCRs come from a human donor in good health.

The V gene is TRBV6-2 or TRBV6-3, the J gene TRBJ2-4, with a weak D call TRBD2 (6 bases). V shed 8 bases and J shed 6 bases, with 14 bases lying between them. This CDR3 region has 13 residues. Per the germline V gene, CDR1 is MNHEY and CDR2 is SVGEGT. This CDR3 is CASRTPGGNIQYF. CDR3 DNA sequence: TGTGCCAGCCGAACCCCCGGGGGAAACATTCAGTACTTC.

This clonotype showed up just once. The V gene is TRBV5-1, the J gene TRBJ1-4, with 7 bases lining up with TRBD1. Trimming cost V 0 bases and J 6 bases; bases outside gene matches: 2. There are 14 residues in the CDR3. CDR1 and CDR2 (germline): SGHRS, YFSETQ. CDR3 sequence reads: CASSLDTGDEKLFF. Written as DNA, the CDR3 is TGCGCCAGCAGCTTGGATACAGGGGATGAAAAACTGTTTTTT.

J is TRBJ1-1 and V is TRBV27; possible D gene TRBD1, 5 bases. The V gene's germline CDR1 is MNHEY and CDR2 SMNVEV (reference sequence). The length of the CDR3 is 13 residues. V dropped 8 bases and J dropped 0 bases, with 10 bases sitting between them. The CDR3 protein is CASRGLMNTEAFF. The CDR3 nucleotides read TGTGCCAGCCGGGGCCTAATGAACACTGAAGCTTTCTTT.

This chain links TRBV28 with TRBJ2-7; possible D gene TRBD1, 5 bases. The CDR3 extends over 15 amino acids. Trimming pared 3 bases from V and 1 base from J, leaving 13 bases between. The V gene's germline CDR1 is MDHEN and CDR2 SYDVKM. The CDR3 protein is CASSLVRDASYEQYF. CDR3 coding DNA: TGTGCCAGCAGTTTGGTCAGGGATGCTTCCTACGAGCAGTACTTC.

This rearrangement joins TRBV15 to TRBJ2-7; D possibly uses TRBD1 or TRBD2 (5 bases each). The CDR3 loop spans 16 amino acids. V was clipped by 3 bases and J by 6 bases, with 21 bases between them. The germline V gene encodes CDR1 LNHNV and CDR2 YYDKDF (reference sequence). CDR3 loop: CATSSGGSTGAGEQYF. The CDR3 DNA reads as TGTGCCACCAGCAGCGGAGGTTCCACCGGGGCAGGCGAGCAGTACTTC.

This rearrangement joins TRBV18 to TRBJ2-7; D gene uncertain. Germline V CDR1 and CDR2: KGHSH, LQKENI. The CDR3 length is 13 residues. V was cut by 11 bases and J by 2 bases, with 16 bases left in between. The CDR3 here is CASPGTRAYEQYF. CDR3 DNA sequence: TGTGCCTCCCCAGGTACAAGGGCCTACGAGCAGTACTTC.

This chain uses TRBV28 with TRBJ2-5; 14 bases map to TRBD2. Unmatched junction bases numbered 6, after V lost 5 bases and J lost 1 base. This CDR3 has 17 residues. In germline, CDR1 is MDHEN, CDR2 SYDVKM. CDR3 DNA: TGTGCCAGCAGTCCCGGGACTAGCGGGAGAGGCCAAGAGACCCAGTACTTC. Its protein product is CASSPGTSGRGQETQYF. Looking up the rest from reference TRBV28 and TRBJ2-5 gives the full variable domain: DVKVTQSSRYLVKRTGEKVFLECVQDMDHENMFWYRQDPGLGLRLIYFSYDVKMKEKGDIPEGYSVSREKKERFSLILESASTNQTSMYLCASSPGTSGRGQETQYFGPGTRLLVL.

In regard to this clonotype: The conserved closing phenylalanine or tryptophan is absent in this CDR3, likely reflecting a read error. This chain joins TRBV7-9 and TRBJ2-7, with a tentative D call TRBD1 (6 bases). Trimming removed 5 bases from V and 6 bases from J, with 14 bases in between. The CDR3 has 13 amino acids. Germline assignment: CDR1 SEHNR and CDR2 FQNEAQ (reference sequence). The CDR3 here is CASSALSRGEQYS. The CDR3 nucleotides are TGTGCCAGCAGCGCTCTCTCCAGGGGCGAGCAGTACTCC.

The V call is TRBV6-5, the J call TRBJ2-3, with 9 positions matching TRBD2. In germline, CDR1 is MNHEY, CDR2 SVGAGI. There are 14 residues in the CDR3. The J segment lost 4 bases and the V segment lost 8 bases, leaving 7 bases of the junction unmatched. The CDR3 sequence is CASAASGKADTQYF. CDR3 sequence (DNA): TGTGCCAGCGCGGCTAGCGGGAAAGCAGATACGCAGTATTTT.

This clonotype was observed a single time. The chain recombines TRBV29-1 with TRBJ2-3, with unresolved D. Germline CDR1 reads SQVTM; CDR2 reads ANQGSEA. With 1 base removed from V and 4 bases from J, the gap between germline ends came to 15 bases. There are 15 residues in the CDR3. CDR3 bases: TGCAGCGTTGAAGTTGGGGTATCTCGGGCAGATACGCAGTATTTT. This encodes CSVEVGVSRADTQYF.

J is TRBJ1-2 and V is TRBV5-6; D is unresolved. The CDR3 length is 12 residues. V was trimmed by 0 bases and J by 6 bases, leaving 6 bases between them. Germline CDR1 and CDR2: SGHDT and YYEEEE. The CDR3 loop is CASSLGTDGYTF. CDR3 bases: TGTGCCAGCAGCTTGGGTACGGATGGCTACACCTTC.

This CDR3 is CASSYAGLSYNEQFF. In DNA, the CDR3 is TGTGCCAGCAGTTACGCCGGTCTTTCCTACAATGAGCAGTTCTTC. The chain carries TRBV6-5 and TRBJ2-1; D unclear. Trimming took off 2 bases at V and 1 base at J, with 9 bases between the two ends. Germline values: CDR1 MNHEY, CDR2 SVGAGI. The CDR3 spans 15 residues.

The chain combines TRBV11-2 with TRBJ2-7, with D unresolved. The germline CDR1 and CDR2 sequences are SGHAT and FQNNGV. The CDR3 runs 12 residues. The V end lost 6 bases, the J end lost 7 bases, and 13 bases lay between the germline ends. The CDR3 coding sequence is TGTGCCAGCAGAAGGACGCCAAGGGAGCAGTACTTC. Encoded protein: CASRRTPREQYF. The whole variable domain, remainder taken from reference TRBV11-2 and TRBJ2-7, is EAGVAQSPRYKIIEKRQSVAFWCNPISGHATLYWYQQILGQGPKLLIQFQNNGVVDDSQLPKDRFSAERLKGVDSTLKIQPAKLEDSAVYLCASRRTPREQYFGPGTRLTVT.

CDR3 DNA: TGTGCCAGCAGCCACCGCACCCCAGGGCGCGGAGGACTAGCGGGAGGGCCGTCCTACGAGCAGTACTTC. This translates into CASSHRTPGRGGLAGGPSYEQYF. The chain combines TRBV11-1 with TRBJ2-7; 15 positions agree with TRBD2. CDR1 is SGHAT, CDR2 FQDESV, per germline (reference sequence). The CDR3 contains 23 residues. The trim removed 5 bases at V and 1 base at J, leaving 24 bases unmatched.

The gene calls are TRBV5-1 and TRBJ2-7; either TRBD1 or TRBD2 may fit D (6 bases each). V was trimmed by 4 bases and J by 2 bases, leaving 13 bases between them. This CDR3 has 14 amino acids. CDR1 is SGHRS, CDR2 YFSETQ, per germline. Here the CDR3 DNA reads TGCGCCAGCAGCCCCGGCGGGGACACCTACGAGCAGTACTTC. Translated, it gives CASSPGGDTYEQYF. Using reference TRBV5-1 and TRBJ2-7 for the parts outside the CDR3, the full variable domain is KAGVTQTPRYLIKTRGQQVTLSCSPISGHRSVSWYQQTPGQGLQFLFEYFSETQRNKGNFPGRFSGRQFSNSRSEMNVSTLELGDSALYLCASSPGGDTYEQYFGPGTRLTVT.

The chain employs TRBV27 and TRBJ1-3, with D hard to call. The CDR3 runs to 12 residues. Trimming took off 11 bases at V and 4 bases at J, with 12 bases between the two ends. Germline CDR1 reads MNHEY; CDR2 reads SMNVEV (reference sequence). As DNA, the CDR3 is TGTGCCTGTCTGGGAGGGGGAAACACCATATATTTT. The encoded protein is CACLGGGNTIYF.

The CDR3 DNA sequence: TGTGCCAGCAAACGGACAGGGATGGAGACCCAGTACTTC. This encodes CASKRTGMETQYF. The J gene is TRBJ2-5, the V gene TRBV27, with 8 bases aligning to TRBD1. V shed 7 bases, J shed 5 bases, and the junction held 6 bases outside the gene matches. The CDR3 extends over 13 amino acids. The germline gives CDR1 MNHEY, CDR2 SMNVEV (reference sequence).

The V call is TRBV11-2, the J call TRBJ2-1; TRBD2 matches at 11 bases. CDR1 and CDR2 from the germline V gene are SGHAT and FQNNGV. The CDR3 spans 15 residues. V lost 0 bases, J lost 7 bases, and 2 bases stayed unmatched. DNA of the CDR3: TGTGCCAGCAGCTTAGAGGGACTAGCGGAGAATGAGCAGTTCTTC. Amino acids: CASSLEGLAENEQFF.

CDR3 DNA sequence: TGTGCCAGTAGCTTACGAGCGAGATACAATGAGCAGTTCTTC. As protein: CASSLRARYNEQFF. V gene TRBV19 combines with J gene TRBJ2-1; D is undetermined. V lost 6 bases to trimming and J lost 4 bases, with 13 bases between them. Germline V gives CDR1 LNHDA, CDR2 SQIVND (reference sequence). The CDR3 is 14 amino acids.